This T cell receptor (beta chain) was sequenced in a study of T cells in Graves' hyperthyroidism and ophthalmopathy. Study as a whole: Peripheral blood draws took place at initial diagnosis, ahead of any treatment.

This clonotype has a count of ten or more. RNA transcripts yielded amplified TCR beta CDR3 regions. A set of HTBI primers served as the primers for a first-round RT-PCR of the TCR CDR3. TCRdb re-analysed the multiplex PCR reads in MiXCR, keeping a single row per CDR3 protein. The table shows 390,000 or so distinct CDR3 sequences, with about 15% occurring only once. This TCR was recovered from a young man with Graves' ophthalmopathy. Sequencing was done on a sample of blood.

CDR3 residues: CASSPRDLPNYGYTF. The CDR3 bases are TGTGCCAGCAGCCCAAGGGACCTTCCAAACTATGGCTACACCTTC. This rearrangement joins TRBV7-9 to TRBJ1-2; possibly TRBD1 for D (5 bases). The CDR3 contains 15 residues. Trimming cost V 5 bases and J 2 bases, with 15 bases left between them. Germline V gene data show CDR1 as SEHNR and CDR2 as FQNEAQ (reference sequence).